Listed here is a single T cell receptor (beta chain). The source of the sample is a study of blood T cell repertoires in COVID-19. Trimming cost V 5 bases and J 10 bases, with 15 bases left between them. This CDR3 region has 13 residues. Germline CDR1 reads MDHEN; CDR2 reads SYDVKM. Clones were sequenced by immunoSEQ multiplex PCR, and TCRdb holds only the in-frame ones, with some missing. The data hold more than 100,000 clones, with 84% observed a single time. The sequenced sample consisted of peripheral blood. The chain recombines TRBV28 with TRBJ1-5; D ambiguous. The origin of this receptor is a human donor in a cohort sampled during active or convalescent COVID-19. The chain's CDR3 is CASSTDWARPQHF. In DNA, the CDR3 is TGTGCCAGCAGTACGGACTGGGCACGACCCCAGCATTTT. The full variable domain, its missing parts supplied by reference TRBV28 and TRBJ1-5, is DVKVTQSSRYLVKRTGEKVFLECVQDMDHENMFWYRQDPGLGLRLIYFSYDVKMKEKGDIPEGYSVSREKKERFSLILESASTNQTSMYLCASSTDWARPQHFGDGTRLSIL.